This T cell receptor beta chain was observed in a study of blood T cells in healthy people across ages. Study-wide results and caveats: Naive CD4+ cells and diversity were both higher in long-lived donors than in aged donors.

Then a second PCR, running about 6 to 12 cycles, was carried out with a sample-barcoded 5' primer and a J-beta primer mix. Researchers report that each sample yielded at least 3 million CDR3-containing paired-end reads. From the 5' RACE reads, TCRdb called clonotypes with MiXCR, one entry per CDR3 protein. This sample has 920,000 or so distinct CDR3 sequences, with roughly 45% found just once. As for this clonotype: What it binds is not known.

This CDR3 comprises 13 residues. Trimming took off 0 bases at V and 8 bases at J, with 8 bases between the two ends. Germline V gene sequence: CDR1 KGHSH, CDR2 LQKENI. Donation came from healthy Caucasian individuals in Russia who were aged 6 to 90. V is TRBV18 and J is TRBJ2-1; D call uncertain. The sample was blood. This TCR derives from a woman aged 55-75 years in good health. This CDR3 is CASSPPKRDEQFF. CDR3 nucleotides: TGTGCCAGCTCACCACCGAAAAGGGATGAGCAGTTCTTC. The whole variable domain, filled in from reference TRBV18 and TRBJ2-1, reads NAGVMQNPRHLVRRRGQEARLRCSPMKGHSHVYWYRQLPEEGLKFMVYLQKENIIDESGMPKERFSAEFPKEGPSILRIQQVVRGDSAAYFCASSPPKRDEQFFGPGTRLTVL.